Listed below are T cell receptor beta chains from one sample, sequenced in a study of tumor T cells in aggressive B-cell lymphoma. TCRdb's copy holds only in-frame clones and misses some; the assay was immunoSEQ multiplex PCR. The sample includes 7,000 to 9,500 clones, approximately 81% of them seen just once. Sequencing was done on a sample of tumor tissue. The receptors were sampled from an adult with diffuse large B cell lymphoma. Each CDR3 is given with its conserved first and last residue.

j_call v_call cdr3_aa
TRBJ2-3 TRBV9 CASSESPGNQVPDTQYF
TRBJ2-1 TRBV5-1 CASSWGWTSGGGWNEQFF
TRBJ1-2 TRBV6-1 CASSAGQMYGYTF
TRBJ1-1 TRBV18 CASQTPMNTEAFF
TRBJ2-3 TRBV28 CASRTGTATDTQYF
TRBJ1-6 TRBV6-5 CAGTHGSSYNSPLHF
TRBJ1-6 TRBV2 CASSREIENSPLHF
TRBJ2-1 TRBV28 CASGRGGARGNEQFF
TRBJ2-1 TRBV15 CATARIYNEQFF
TRBJ1-6 TRBV27 CASTRTGGPYSPLHF
TRBJ2-5 TRBV2 CASRGGGAGGFSSETQYF
TRBJ2-3 TRBV5-1 CASSLGGTSGVDTQYF
TRBJ1-2 TRBV28 CASIQGNYGYTF
TRBJ2-5 TRBV29-1 CSVDIGGQWETQYF
TRBJ2-5 TRBV29-1 CSVVRQVGETQYF
TRBJ1-5 TRBV27 CASVDRLRAQPQHF
TRBJ2-7 TRBV5-1 CASSPAGSPYEQYF
TRBJ2-5 TRBV6-5 CASSYLGTSEETQYF
TRBJ2-2 TRBV2 CASSDGWAHRELFF
TRBJ1-1 TRBV25-1 CASSLTGVNTEAFF